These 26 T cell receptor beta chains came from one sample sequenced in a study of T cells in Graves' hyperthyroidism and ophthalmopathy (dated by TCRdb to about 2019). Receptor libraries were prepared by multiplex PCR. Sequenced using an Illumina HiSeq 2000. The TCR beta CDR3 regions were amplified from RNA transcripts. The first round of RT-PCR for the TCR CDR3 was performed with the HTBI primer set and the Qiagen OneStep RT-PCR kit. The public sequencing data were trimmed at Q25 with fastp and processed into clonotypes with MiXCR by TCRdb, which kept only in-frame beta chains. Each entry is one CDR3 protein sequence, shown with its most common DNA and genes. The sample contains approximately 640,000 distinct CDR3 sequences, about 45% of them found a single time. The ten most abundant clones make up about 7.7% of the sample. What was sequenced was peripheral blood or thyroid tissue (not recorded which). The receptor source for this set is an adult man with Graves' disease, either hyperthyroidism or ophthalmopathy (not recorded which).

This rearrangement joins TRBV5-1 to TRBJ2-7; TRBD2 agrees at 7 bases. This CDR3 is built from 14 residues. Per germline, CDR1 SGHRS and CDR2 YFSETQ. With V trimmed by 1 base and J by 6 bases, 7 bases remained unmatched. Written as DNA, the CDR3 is TGCGCCAGCAGCTTGTTGGGGGAGGGTTGCGAGCAGTACTTC. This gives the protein CASSLLGEGCEQYF.

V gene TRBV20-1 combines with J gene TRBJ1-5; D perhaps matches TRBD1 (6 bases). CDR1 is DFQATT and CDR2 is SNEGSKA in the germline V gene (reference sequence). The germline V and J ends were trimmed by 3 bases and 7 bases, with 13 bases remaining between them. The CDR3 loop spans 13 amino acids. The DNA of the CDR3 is TGCAGTGCTAGTCAGGGGCCTAACCAGCCCCAGCATTTT. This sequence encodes CSASQGPNQPQHF.

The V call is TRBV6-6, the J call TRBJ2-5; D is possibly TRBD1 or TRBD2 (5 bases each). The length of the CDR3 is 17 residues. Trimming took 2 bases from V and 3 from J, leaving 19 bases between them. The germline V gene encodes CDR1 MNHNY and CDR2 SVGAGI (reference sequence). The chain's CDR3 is CASSYRIGQGAKETQYF. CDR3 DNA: TGTGCCAGCAGTTACCGAATTGGCCAGGGAGCAAAAGAGACCCAGTACTTC.

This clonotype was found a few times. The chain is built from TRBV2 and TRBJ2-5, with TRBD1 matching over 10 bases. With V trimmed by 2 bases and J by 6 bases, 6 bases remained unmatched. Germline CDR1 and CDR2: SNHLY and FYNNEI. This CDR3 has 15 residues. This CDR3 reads CASSEWTGGFKTQYF. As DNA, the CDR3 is TGTGCCAGCAGTGAATGGACAGGGGGGTTTAAGACCCAGTACTTC.

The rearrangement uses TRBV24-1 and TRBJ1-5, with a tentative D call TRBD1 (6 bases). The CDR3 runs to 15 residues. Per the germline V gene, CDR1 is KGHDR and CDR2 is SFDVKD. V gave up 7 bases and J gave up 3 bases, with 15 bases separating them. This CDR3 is CATSDTGKINQPQHF. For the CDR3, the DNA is TGTGCCACCAGCGACACAGGGAAGATCAATCAGCCCCAGCATTTT.

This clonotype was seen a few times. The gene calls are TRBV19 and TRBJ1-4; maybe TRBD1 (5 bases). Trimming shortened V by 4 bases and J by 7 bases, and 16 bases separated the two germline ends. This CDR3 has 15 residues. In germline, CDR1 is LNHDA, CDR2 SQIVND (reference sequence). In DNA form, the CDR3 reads TGTGCCAGTAGTAACTCAGGGAACAGTGGTGAAAAACTGTTTTTT. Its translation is CASSNSGNSGEKLFF.

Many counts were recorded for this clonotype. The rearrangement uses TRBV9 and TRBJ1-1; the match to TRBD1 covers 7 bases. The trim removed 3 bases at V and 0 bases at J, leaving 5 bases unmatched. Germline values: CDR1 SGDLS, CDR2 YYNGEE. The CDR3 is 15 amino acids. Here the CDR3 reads CASSATGSMNTEAFF. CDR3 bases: TGTGCCAGCAGCGCGACAGGGAGCATGAACACTGAAGCTTTCTTT.

As DNA, the CDR3 is TGCAGTGCTAGAGAATTGACAGACTCTGGAAACACCATATATTTT. Translated, it gives CSARELTDSGNTIYF. The chain uses TRBV20-1 and TRBJ1-3; a possible D gene is TRBD1 (5 bases). The CDR3 is made up of 15 amino acids. V lost 0 bases, J lost 0 bases, and 9 bases lay in between. Germline values: CDR1 DFQATT, CDR2 SNEGSKA (reference sequence).

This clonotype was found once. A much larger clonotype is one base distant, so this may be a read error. CDR3 in amino acids: CASRKEEKLFF. In nucleotides, the CDR3 is TGTGCCAGCAGAAAAGAGGAAAAACTGTTTTTT. The chain recombines TRBV3-1 with TRBJ1-4; D gene uncertain. The CDR3 sequence is 11 residues long. V lost 6 bases to trimming and J lost 8 bases, with 7 bases between them. CDR1 and CDR2 from the germline V gene are LGHDT and YNNKEL (reference sequence).

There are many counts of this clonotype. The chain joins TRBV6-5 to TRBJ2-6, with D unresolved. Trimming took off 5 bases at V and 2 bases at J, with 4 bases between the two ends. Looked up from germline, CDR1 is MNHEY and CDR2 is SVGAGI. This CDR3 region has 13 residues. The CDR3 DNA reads TGTGCCAGCAGTGAAGCTGGGGCCAACGTCCTGACTTTC. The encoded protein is CASSEAGANVLTF.

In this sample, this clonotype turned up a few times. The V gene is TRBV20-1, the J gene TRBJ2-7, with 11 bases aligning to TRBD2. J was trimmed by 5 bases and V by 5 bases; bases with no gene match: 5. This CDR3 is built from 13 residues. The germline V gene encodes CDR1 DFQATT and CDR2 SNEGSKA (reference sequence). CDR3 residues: CSAPGLAAHEQYF. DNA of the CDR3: TGCAGTGCTCCGGGACTAGCGGCTCACGAGCAGTACTTC.

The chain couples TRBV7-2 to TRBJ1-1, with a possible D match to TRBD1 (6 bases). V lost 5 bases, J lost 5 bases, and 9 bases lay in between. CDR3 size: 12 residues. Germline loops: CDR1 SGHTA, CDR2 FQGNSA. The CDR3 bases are TGTGCCAGCAGCCAACAGGGTACTGAAGCTTTCTTT. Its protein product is CASSQQGTEAFF.

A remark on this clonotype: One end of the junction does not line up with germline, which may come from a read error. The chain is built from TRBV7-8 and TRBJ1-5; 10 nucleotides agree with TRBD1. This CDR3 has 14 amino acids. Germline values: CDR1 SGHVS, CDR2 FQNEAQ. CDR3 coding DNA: TGCGCCAGCAGCCACGGGACAGGGGCTCAGCCCCAGCATTTT. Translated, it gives CASSHGTGAQPQHF.

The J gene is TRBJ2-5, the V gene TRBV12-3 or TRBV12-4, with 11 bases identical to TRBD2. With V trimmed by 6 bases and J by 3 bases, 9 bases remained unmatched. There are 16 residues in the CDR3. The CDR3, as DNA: TGTGCCAGCAGCCATCGACTAGCGGGGATTAAAGAGACCCAGTACTTC. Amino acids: CASSHRLAGIKETQYF.

CDR3: CASSDSDRGNEKLFF. The DNA for the CDR3 is TGTGCCAGCAGTGACTCGGACAGGGGTAATGAAAAACTGTTTTTT. The chain combines TRBV6-4 with TRBJ1-4; 9 bases align to TRBD1. Trimming at V came to 0 bases and at J to 4 bases, leaving 0 bases not matched to a gene. CDR3 length equals 15 residues. Germline V gives CDR1 MRHNA, CDR2 SNTAGT.

CDR3 in amino acids: CASTPPSGYPNYGYTF. DNA of the CDR3: TGTGCCAGTACCCCACCGTCGGGGTACCCTAACTATGGCTACACCTTC. The J gene is TRBJ1-2, the V gene TRBV19; D uncertain. The CDR3 sequence is 16 residues long. CDR1 and CDR2 from the germline V gene are LNHDA and SQIVND (reference sequence). V lost 7 bases, J lost 0 bases, and 18 bases lay in between. The whole variable domain, filled in from reference TRBV19 and TRBJ1-2, reads DGGITQSPKYLFRKEGQNVTLSCEQNLNHDAMYWYRQDPGQGLRLIYYSQIVNDFQKGDIAEGYSVSREKKESFPLTVTSAQKNPTAFYLCASTPPSGYPNYGYTFGSGTRLTVV.

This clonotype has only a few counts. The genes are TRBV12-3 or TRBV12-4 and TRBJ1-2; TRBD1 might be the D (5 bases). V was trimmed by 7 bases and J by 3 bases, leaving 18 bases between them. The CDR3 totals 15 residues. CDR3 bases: TGTGCCAGCAACTTGGGGGGGGGTCCGGACTATGGCTACACCTTC. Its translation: CASNLGGGPDYGYTF.

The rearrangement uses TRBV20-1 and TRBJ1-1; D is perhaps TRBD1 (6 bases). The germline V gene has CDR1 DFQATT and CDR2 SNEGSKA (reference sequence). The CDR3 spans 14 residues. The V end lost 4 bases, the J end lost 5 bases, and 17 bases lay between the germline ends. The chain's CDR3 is CSATSLRGPTEAFF. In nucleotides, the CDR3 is TGCAGTGCTACCTCACTTCGGGGGCCGACTGAAGCTTTCTTT.

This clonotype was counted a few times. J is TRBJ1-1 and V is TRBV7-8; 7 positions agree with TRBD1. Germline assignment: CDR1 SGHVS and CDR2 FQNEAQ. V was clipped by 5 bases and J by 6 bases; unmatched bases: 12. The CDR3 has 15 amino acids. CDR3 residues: CASSGEKTGIPEAFF. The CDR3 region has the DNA TGTGCCAGCAGCGGTGAGAAGACAGGGATCCCTGAAGCTTTCTTT.

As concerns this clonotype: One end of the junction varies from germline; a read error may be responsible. The CDR3 is CASSLDGTATNSPLHF. The CDR3, as DNA: TGTGCCAGCAGCCTTGACGGGACAGCGACTAATTCACCACTCCACTTT. The chain combines TRBV7-2 with TRBJ1-6; 7 nucleotides line up with TRBD1. The CDR3 contains 16 residues. Germline V CDR1 and CDR2: SGHTA, FQGNSA.

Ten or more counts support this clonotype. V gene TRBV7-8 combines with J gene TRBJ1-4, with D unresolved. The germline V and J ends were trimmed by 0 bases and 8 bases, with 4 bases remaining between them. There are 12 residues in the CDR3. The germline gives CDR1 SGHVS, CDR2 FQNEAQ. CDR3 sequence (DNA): TGTGCCAGCAGCTTAGCCCGCGAAAAACTGTTTTTT. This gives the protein CASSLAREKLFF.

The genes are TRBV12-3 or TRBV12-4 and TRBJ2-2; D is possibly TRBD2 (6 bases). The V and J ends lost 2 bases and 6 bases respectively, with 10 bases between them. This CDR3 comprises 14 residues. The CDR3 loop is CASSLSAGPGELFF. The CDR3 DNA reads TGTGCCAGCAGTTTATCGGCGGGGCCCGGGGAGCTGTTTTTT.

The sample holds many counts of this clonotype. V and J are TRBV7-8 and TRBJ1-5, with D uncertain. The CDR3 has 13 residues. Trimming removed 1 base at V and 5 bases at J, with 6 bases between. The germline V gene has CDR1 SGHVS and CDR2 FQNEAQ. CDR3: CASSLVGHQPQHF. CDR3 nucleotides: TGTGCCAGCAGCTTAGTGGGTCATCAGCCCCAGCATTTT.

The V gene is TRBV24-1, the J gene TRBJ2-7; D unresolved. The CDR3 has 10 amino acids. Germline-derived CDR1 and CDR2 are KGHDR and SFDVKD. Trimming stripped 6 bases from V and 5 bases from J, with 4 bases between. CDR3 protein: CATSTNEQYF. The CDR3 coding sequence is TGTGCCACCAGTACAAACGAGCAGTACTTC.

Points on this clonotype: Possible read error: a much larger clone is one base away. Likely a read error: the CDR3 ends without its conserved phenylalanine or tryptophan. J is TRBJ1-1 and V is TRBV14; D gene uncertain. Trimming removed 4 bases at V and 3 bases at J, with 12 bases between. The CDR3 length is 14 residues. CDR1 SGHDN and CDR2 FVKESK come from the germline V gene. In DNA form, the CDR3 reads TGTGCCAGCAGCCGCCTGGGCACCCACACTGAAGCTTTCTAT. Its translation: CASSRLGTHTEAFY.

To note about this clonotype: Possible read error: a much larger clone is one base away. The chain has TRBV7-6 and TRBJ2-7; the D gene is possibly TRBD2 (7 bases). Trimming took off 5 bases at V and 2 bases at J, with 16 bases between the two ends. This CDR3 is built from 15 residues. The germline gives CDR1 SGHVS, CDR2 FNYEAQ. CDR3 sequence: CASSPGRGAAYEQYF. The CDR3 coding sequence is TGTGCCAGCAGCCCGGGACGGGGGGCTGCCTACGAGCAGTACTTC.